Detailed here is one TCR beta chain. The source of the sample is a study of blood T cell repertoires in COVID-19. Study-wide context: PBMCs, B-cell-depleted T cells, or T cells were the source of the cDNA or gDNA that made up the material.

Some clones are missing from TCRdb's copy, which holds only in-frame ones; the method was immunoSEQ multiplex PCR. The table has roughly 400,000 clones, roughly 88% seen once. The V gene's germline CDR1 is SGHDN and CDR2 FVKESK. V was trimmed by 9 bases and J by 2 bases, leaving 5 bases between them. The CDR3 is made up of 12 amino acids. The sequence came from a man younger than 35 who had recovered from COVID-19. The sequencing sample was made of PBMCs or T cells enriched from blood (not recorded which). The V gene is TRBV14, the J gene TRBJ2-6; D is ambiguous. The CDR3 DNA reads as TGTGCCAGTGCGACTGGGGCCAACGTCCTGACTTTC. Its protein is CASATGANVLTF.